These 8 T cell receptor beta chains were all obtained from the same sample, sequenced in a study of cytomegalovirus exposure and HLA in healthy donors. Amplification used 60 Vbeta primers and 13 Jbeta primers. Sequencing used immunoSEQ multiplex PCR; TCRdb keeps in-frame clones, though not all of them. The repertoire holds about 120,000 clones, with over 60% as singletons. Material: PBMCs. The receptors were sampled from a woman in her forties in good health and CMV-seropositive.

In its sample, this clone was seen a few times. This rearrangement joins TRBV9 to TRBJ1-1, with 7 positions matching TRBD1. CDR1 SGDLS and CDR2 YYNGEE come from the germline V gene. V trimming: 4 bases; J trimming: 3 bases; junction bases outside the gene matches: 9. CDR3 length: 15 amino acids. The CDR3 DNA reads TGTGCCAGCAGCCCCTCAGGGGGATGGGACACTGAAGCTTTCTTT. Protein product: CASSPSGGWDTEAFF.

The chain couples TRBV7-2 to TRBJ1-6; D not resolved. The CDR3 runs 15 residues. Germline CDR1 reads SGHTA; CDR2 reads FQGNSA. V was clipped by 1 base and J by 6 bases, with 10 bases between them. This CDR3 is CASSLVGRSNSPLHF. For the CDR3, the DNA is TGTGCCAGCAGCTTAGTTGGGCGAAGTAATTCACCCCTCCACTTT.

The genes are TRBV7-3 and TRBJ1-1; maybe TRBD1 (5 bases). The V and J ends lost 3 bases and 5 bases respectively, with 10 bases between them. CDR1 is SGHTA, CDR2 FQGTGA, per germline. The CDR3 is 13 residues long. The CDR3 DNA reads TGTGCCAGCAGCTTCCAGGGTGGAACTGAAGCTTTCTTT. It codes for CASSFQGGTEAFF.

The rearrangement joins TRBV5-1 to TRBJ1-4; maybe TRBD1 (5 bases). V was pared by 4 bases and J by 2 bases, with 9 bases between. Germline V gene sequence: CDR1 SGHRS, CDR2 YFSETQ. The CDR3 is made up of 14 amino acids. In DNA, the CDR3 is TGCGCCAGCAGCATAGGGGTTACTAATGAAAAACTGTTTTTT. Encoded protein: CASSIGVTNEKLFF.

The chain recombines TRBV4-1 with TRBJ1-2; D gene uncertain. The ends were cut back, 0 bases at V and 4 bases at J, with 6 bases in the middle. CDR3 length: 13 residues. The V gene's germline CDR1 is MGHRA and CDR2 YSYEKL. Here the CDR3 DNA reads TGCGCCAGCAGCCAAGATCACGGCTATGGCTACACCTTC. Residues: CASSQDHGYGYTF.

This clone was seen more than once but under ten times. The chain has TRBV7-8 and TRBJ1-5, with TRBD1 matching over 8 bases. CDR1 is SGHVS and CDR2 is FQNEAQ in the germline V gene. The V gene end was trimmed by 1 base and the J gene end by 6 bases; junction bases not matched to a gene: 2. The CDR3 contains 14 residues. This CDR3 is CASSLGTGFQPQHF. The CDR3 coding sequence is TGTGCCAGCAGCTTAGGGACAGGGTTTCAGCCCCAGCATTTT.

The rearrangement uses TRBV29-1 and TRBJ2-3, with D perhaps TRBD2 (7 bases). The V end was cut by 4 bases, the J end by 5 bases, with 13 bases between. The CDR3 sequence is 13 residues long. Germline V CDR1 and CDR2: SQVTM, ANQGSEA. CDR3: CSVGRGGLDTQYF. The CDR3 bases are TGCAGCGTTGGGAGGGGGGGGCTAGATACGCAGTATTTT.

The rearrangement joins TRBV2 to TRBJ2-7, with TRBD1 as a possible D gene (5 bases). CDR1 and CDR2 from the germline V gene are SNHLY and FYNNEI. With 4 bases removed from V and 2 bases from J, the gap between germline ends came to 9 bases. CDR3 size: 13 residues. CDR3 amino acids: CASSGGITYEQYF. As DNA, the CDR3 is TGTGCCAGCAGTGGGGGCATAACCTACGAGCAGTACTTC. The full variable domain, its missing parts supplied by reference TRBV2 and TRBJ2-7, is EPEVTQTPSHQVTQMGQEVILRCVPISNHLYFYWYRQILGQKVEFLVSFYNNEISEKSEIFDDQFSVERPDGSNFTLKIRSTKLEDSAMYFCASSGGITYEQYFGPGTRLTVT.